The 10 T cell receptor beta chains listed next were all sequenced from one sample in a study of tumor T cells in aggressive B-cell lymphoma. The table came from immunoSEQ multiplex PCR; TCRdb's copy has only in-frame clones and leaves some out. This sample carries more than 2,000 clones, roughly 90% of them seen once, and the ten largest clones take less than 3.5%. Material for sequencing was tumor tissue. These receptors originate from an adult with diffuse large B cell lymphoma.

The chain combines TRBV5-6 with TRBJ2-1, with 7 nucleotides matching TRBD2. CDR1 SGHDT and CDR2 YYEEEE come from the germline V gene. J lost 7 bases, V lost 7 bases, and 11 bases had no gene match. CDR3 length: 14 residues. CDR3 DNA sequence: TGTGCCAGCCTTGTAGCGGGCAGCAAGAATGAGCAGTTCTTC. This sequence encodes CASLVAGSKNEQFF.

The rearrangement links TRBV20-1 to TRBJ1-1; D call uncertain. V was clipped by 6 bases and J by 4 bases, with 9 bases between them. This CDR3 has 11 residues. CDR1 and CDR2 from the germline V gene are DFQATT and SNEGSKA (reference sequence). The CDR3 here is CSAPSPTEAFF. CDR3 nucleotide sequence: TGCAGTGCCCCCTCCCCCACTGAAGCTTTCTTT.

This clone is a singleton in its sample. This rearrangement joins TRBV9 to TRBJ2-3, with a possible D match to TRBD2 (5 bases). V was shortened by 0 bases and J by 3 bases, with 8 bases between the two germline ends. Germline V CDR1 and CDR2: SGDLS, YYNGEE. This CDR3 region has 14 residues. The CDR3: CASSVGGSTDTQYF. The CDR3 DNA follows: TGTGCCAGCAGCGTAGGAGGGAGTACAGATACGCAGTATTTT.

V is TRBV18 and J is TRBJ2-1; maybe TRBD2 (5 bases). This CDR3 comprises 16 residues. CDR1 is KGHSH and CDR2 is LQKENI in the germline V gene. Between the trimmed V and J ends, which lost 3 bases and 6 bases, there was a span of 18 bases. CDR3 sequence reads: CASSPLGPFAGNEQFF. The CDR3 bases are TGTGCCAGCTCACCTCTTGGCCCATTTGCGGGCAATGAGCAGTTCTTC.

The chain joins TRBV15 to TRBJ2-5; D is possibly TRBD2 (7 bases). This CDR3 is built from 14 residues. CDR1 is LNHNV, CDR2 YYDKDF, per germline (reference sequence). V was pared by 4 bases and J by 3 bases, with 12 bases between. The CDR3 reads CATSKRDTKETQYF. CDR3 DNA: TGTGCCACCAGCAAGCGGGACACTAAAGAGACCCAGTACTTC. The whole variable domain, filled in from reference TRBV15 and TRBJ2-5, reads DAMVIQNPRYQVTQFGKPVTLSCSQTLNHNVMYWYQQKSSQAPKLLFHYYDKDFNNEADTPDNFQSRRPNTSFCFLDIRSPGLGDTAMYLCATSKRDTKETQYFGPGTRLLVL.

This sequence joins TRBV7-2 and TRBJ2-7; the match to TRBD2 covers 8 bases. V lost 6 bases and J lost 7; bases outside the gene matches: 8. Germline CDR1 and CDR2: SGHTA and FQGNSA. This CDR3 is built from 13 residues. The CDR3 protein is CASSNSGAKEQYF. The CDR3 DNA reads TGTGCCAGCAGTAATAGCGGGGCCAAGGAGCAGTACTTC.

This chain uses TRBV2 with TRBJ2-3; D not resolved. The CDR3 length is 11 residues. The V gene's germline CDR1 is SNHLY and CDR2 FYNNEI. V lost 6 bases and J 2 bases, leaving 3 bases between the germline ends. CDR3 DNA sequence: TGTGCCAGCAGCTACACAGATACGCAGTATTTT. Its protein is CASSYTDTQYF.

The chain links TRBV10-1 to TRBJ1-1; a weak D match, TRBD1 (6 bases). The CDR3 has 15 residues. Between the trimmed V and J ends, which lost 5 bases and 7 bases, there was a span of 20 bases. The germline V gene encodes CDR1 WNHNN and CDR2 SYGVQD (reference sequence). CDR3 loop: CASSTRRQVSVEAFF. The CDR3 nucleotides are TGCGCCAGCAGTACTCGAAGACAGGTTTCTGTTGAAGCTTTCTTT.

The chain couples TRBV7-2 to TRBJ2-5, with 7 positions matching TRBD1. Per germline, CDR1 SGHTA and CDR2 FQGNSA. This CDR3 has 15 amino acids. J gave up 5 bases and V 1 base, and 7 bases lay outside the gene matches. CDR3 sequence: CASSLEQGRPETQYF. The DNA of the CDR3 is TGTGCCAGCAGCTTAGAACAGGGGCGTCCGGAGACCCAGTACTTC.

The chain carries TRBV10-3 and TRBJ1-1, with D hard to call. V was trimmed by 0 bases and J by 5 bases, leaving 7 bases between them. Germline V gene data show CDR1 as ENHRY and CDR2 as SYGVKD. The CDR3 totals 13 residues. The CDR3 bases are TGTGCCATCAGTGAGTCGACTTCGACTGAAGCTTTCTTT. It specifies CAISESTSTEAFF.